The clone carrying this TCR beta chain was observed a few times. Its antigen is unknown. This specimen belongs to a study of shared clonotypes between healthy human individuals. Generated by immunoSEQ multiplex PCR, the TCRdb table keeps only in-frame clones and is missing some. In the table there are just under 95,000 clones, 60% to 75% of which are singletons. General study results and limits: Clonotypes shared by all four donors outscored non-shared clonotypes in generation probability.

The CDR3 runs to 17 residues. The gene calls are TRBV21-1 and TRBJ2-7; the D call in the table, TRBD1, was not verified against the DNA. TRBV21-1 is reported as a pseudogene. The sample consisted of memory CD8+ T cells sorted from blood. The subset here: CD45RO+ cells pooled with CCR7-negative TemRA cells. The source of this sequence is a young man in good health. CDR3 protein: CASSKGRGRQGNYEQYF. As DNA, the CDR3 is TGTGCCAGCAGCAAAGGAAGAGGACGACAGGGCAACTACGAGCAGTACTTC.